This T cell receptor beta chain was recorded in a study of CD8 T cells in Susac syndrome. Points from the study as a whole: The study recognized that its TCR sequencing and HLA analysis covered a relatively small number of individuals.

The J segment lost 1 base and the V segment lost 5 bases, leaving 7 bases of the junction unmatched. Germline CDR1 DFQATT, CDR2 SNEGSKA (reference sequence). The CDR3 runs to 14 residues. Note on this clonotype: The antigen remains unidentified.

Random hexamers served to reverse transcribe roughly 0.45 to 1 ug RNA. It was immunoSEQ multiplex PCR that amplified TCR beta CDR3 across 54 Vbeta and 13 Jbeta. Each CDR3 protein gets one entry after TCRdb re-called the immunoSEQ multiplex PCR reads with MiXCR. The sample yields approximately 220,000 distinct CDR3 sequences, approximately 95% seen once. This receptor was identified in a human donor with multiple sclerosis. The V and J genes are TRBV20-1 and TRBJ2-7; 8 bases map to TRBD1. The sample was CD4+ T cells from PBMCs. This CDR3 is CSAWDWTGSYEQYF. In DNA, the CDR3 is TGCAGTGCTTGGGATTGGACAGGGTCCTACGAGCAGTACTTC.